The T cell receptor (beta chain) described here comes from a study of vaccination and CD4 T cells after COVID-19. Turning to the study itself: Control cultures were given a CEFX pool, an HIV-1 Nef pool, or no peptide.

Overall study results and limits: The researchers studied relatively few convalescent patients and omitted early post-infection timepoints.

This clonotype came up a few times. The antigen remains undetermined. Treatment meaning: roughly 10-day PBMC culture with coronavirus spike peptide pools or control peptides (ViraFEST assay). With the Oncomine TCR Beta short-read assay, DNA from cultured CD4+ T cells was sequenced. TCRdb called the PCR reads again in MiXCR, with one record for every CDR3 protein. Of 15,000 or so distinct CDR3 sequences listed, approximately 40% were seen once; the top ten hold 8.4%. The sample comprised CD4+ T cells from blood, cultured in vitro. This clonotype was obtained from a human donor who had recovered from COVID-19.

The CDR3 coding sequence is TGTGCCAGCAGTTACTCGACTGGGGGCCAAGCTTTCTTT. Protein sequence: CASSYSTGGQAFF. The V and J genes are TRBV6-5 and TRBJ1-1; D perhaps matches TRBD1 (6 bases). V was clipped by 0 bases and J by 9 bases, with 11 bases between them. Germline lookup yields CDR1 MNHEY and CDR2 SVGAGI. CDR3 length: 13 amino acids.